Listed here are 28 T cell receptor beta chains from one sample, sequenced in a study of cytomegalovirus exposure and HLA in healthy donors (dated by TCRdb to between 2016 and 2019). Library construction relied on the immunoSEQ multiplex PCR assay. For the multiplex PCR, a mixture combining 60 forward primers for TCR Vbeta segments and 13 reverse primers for TCR Jbeta segments was used. As stored in TCRdb, this immuneACCESS dataset retains in-frame rearrangements with V and J assigned. A fraction of the clones does not appear; measured against another copy, unresolved V genes explain less than half of the discrepancy, and the remainder lacks a known reason. For this sample there are 110,000 to 150,000 clones; roughly four fifths appear just once. The ten largest clones represent about 1.2% of the sample. Sequencing used PBMCs. The receptors here all came from a woman in her 40s in good health and CMV-seronegative.

The DNA for the CDR3 is TGTGCCAGCAGTCCACTAGCGGGGGGGACAGATACGCAGTATTTT. Translating it yields CASSPLAGGTDTQYF. J is TRBJ2-3 and V is TRBV27; 13 bases are a match to TRBD2. The germline gives CDR1 MNHEY, CDR2 SMNVEV (reference sequence). The CDR3 extends over 15 amino acids. V lost 5 bases and J lost 3; bases outside the gene matches: 2.

This rearrangement joins TRBV4-3 to TRBJ1-6; unclear D gene. CDR1 and CDR2 (germline): LGHNA, YSLEER. V was shortened by 0 bases and J by 8 bases, with 5 bases between the two germline ends. This CDR3 spans 13 amino acids. CDR3 DNA: TGCGCCAGCAGCCAAGAAGCGGATTCACCCCTCCACTTT. The encoded protein is CASSQEADSPLHF.

V is TRBV10-3 and J is TRBJ2-5; D possibly corresponds to TRBD2 (7 bases). CDR1 and CDR2 from the germline V gene are ENHRY and SYGVKD. Trimming left V 3 bases short and J 0 bases short, with 14 bases between. The CDR3 has 16 residues. The CDR3 sequence is CAISEEGGDNQETQYF. The CDR3 coding sequence is TGTGCCATCAGTGAAGAAGGGGGGGACAACCAAGAGACCCAGTACTTC.

This clone was picked up a small number of times. V gene TRBV6-1 combines with J gene TRBJ1-5; 8 bases fit TRBD1. V lost 7 bases to trimming and J lost 3 bases; unmatched junction nucleotides: 8. Germline CDR1 MNHNS, CDR2 SASEGT. The CDR3 length is 15 residues. CDR3 sequence reads: CASKGTGPSNQPQHF. CDR3 in DNA: TGTGCCAGCAAAGGGACAGGACCGTCCAATCAGCCCCAGCATTTT.

This clone was seen just once. The chain couples TRBV19 to TRBJ1-6; D not resolved. This CDR3 has 15 amino acids. The V end lost 6 bases, the J end lost 0 bases, and 9 bases lay between the germline ends. Germline lookup yields CDR1 LNHDA and CDR2 SQIVND (reference sequence). CDR3 DNA: TGTGCCAGTAGCCCCACAGCCTCCTATAATTCACCCCTCCACTTT. It encodes CASSPTASYNSPLHF. Combining the CDR3 with reference TRBV19 and TRBJ1-6 gives the whole variable domain DGGITQSPKYLFRKEGQNVTLSCEQNLNHDAMYWYRQDPGQGLRLIYYSQIVNDFQKGDIAEGYSVSREKKESFPLTVTSAQKNPTAFYLCASSPTASYNSPLHFGNGTRLTVT.

The J gene is TRBJ2-1, the V gene TRBV5-4, with 9 bases identical to TRBD1. The germline CDR1 and CDR2 sequences are SGHNT and YYREEE (reference sequence). This CDR3 has 15 amino acids. The J segment lost 4 bases and the V segment lost 4 bases, leaving 6 bases of the junction unmatched. CDR3 region: CASSPGQGLYNEQFF. The CDR3, as DNA: TGTGCCAGCAGCCCGGGACAGGGATTGTACAATGAGCAGTTCTTC.

This clone was detected a few times. V and J are TRBV4-3 and TRBJ2-1; the match to TRBD1 covers 8 bases. The CDR3 runs to 15 residues. Trimming at V came to 0 bases and at J to 12 bases, leaving 10 bases not matched to a gene. Germline assignment: CDR1 LGHNA and CDR2 YSLEER. The CDR3 loop reads CASSQESAWGTGQFF. The CDR3 nucleotides read TGCGCCAGCAGCCAAGAATCCGCATGGGGGACAGGGCAGTTCTTC.

In this sample, this clone turned up a few times. This rearrangement joins TRBV5-1 to TRBJ1-6, with unresolved D. The germline CDR1 and CDR2 sequences are SGHRS and YFSETQ. The CDR3 is made up of 13 amino acids. The V gene lost 3 bases and the J gene lost 6 bases, with 7 bases spanning the gap. The CDR3, as DNA: TGCGCCAGCAGCTCCGAGGCTAATTCACCCCTCCACTTT. This sequence encodes CASSSEANSPLHF. The variable domain in full, with the rest retrieved from reference TRBV5-1 and TRBJ1-6, is KAGVTQTPRYLIKTRGQQVTLSCSPISGHRSVSWYQQTPGQGLQFLFEYFSETQRNKGNFPGRFSGRQFSNSRSEMNVSTLELGDSALYLCASSSEANSPLHFGNGTRLTVT.

The CDR3 DNA reads as TGCGCCAGCTTAATGACGGGACTAGCGTTCTCAGATACGCAGTATTTT. Protein: CASLMTGLAFSDTQYF. The chain has TRBV23-1 and TRBJ2-3; 10 bases line up with TRBD2. TRBV23-1 is an ORF, and what it does is uncertain. The CDR3 has 16 amino acids. Germline trimming cut 8 bases from V and 4 bases from J; bases unmatched to any gene: 12.

This clone was observed a handful of times. One end of the junction is discordant with germline, which a read error may explain. This rearrangement joins TRBV7-7 to TRBJ1-1; possibly TRBD1 for D (5 bases). Germline CDR1 reads SSHAT; CDR2 reads FNYEAQ (reference sequence). This CDR3 spans 13 amino acids. The CDR3 bases are TGTGCTAGCAGTATCCGGGGGGATTGGGAAGCTTTCTTT. Its translation: CASSIRGDWEAFF.

The V and J genes are TRBV5-1 and TRBJ1-2; D is possibly TRBD1 (5 bases). From germline, CDR1 is SGHRS and CDR2 YFSETQ. The CDR3 loop spans 19 amino acids. The ends were cut back, 0 bases at V and 4 bases at J, with 25 bases in the middle. CDR3 sequence reads: CASSLEGWGDRGQGYGYTF. For the CDR3, the DNA is TGCGCCAGCAGCTTGGAGGGCTGGGGGGACCGGGGTCAGGGCTATGGCTACACCTTC.

The rearrangement uses TRBV7-8 and TRBJ1-5; TRBD1 matches at 9 bases. Germline CDR1 and CDR2: SGHVS and FQNEAQ. The CDR3 contains 16 residues. V trimming: 1 base; J trimming: 1 base; junction bases outside the gene matches: 2. The CDR3 nucleotides read TGTGCCAGCAGCTTAGATGGACAGGGGAGCAATCAGCCCCAGCATTTT. Translation: CASSLDGQGSNQPQHF.

V usage is TRBV27 and J usage is TRBJ2-1, with a tentative D call TRBD1 (6 bases). This CDR3 region has 14 residues. Trimming shortened V by 4 bases and J by 7 bases, and 14 bases separated the two germline ends. CDR1 and CDR2 (germline): MNHEY, SMNVEV (reference sequence). CDR3 coding DNA: TGTGCCAGCAGTTCACGATTAGGGGGAAATGAGCAGTTCTTC. It specifies CASSSRLGGNEQFF.

The chain recombines TRBV6-5 with TRBJ2-1, with TRBD1 as a possible D gene (5 bases). The CDR3 extends over 13 amino acids. The germline V gene encodes CDR1 MNHEY and CDR2 SVGAGI. V was trimmed by 3 bases and J by 6 bases, leaving 9 bases between them. This CDR3 reads CASSYQGPNEQFF. CDR3 nucleotide sequence: TGTGCCAGCAGTTATCAGGGCCCCAATGAGCAGTTCTTC.

In regard to this clone: The sample contains more than one DNA sequence encoding this CDR3. The chain couples TRBV5-1 to TRBJ1-3, with 7 bases matching TRBD1. This CDR3 has 16 residues. Germline-derived CDR1 and CDR2 are SGHRS and YFSETQ. The trim removed 2 bases at V and 1 base at J, leaving 6 bases unmatched. The CDR3 DNA reads TGCGCCAGCAGCTTAGAGCTGACAGGGTCTGGAAACACCATATATTTT. Protein product: CASSLELTGSGNTIYF.

V and J are TRBV28 and TRBJ2-1; TRBD2 aligns across 10 bases. The length of the CDR3 is 15 residues. V lost 5 bases to trimming and J lost 4 bases; unmatched junction nucleotides: 5. Germline lookup yields CDR1 MDHEN and CDR2 SYDVKM. The CDR3, as DNA: TGTGCCAGCAGTGGTGCTAGCGGGGGATACAATGAGCAGTTCTTC. Translated: CASSGASGGYNEQFF.

The rearrangement joins TRBV18 to TRBJ1-2; no reliable D call. Germline CDR1 reads KGHSH; CDR2 reads LQKENI. V lost 3 bases, J lost 7 bases, and 9 bases lay in between. The CDR3 runs to 12 residues. CDR3 region: CASSPETGGYTF. In DNA, the CDR3 is TGTGCCAGCTCACCCGAGACGGGTGGCTACACCTTC.

J is TRBJ1-2 and V is TRBV4-1, with TRBD1 identical over 9 bases. The CDR3 is 19 amino acids. V was clipped by 5 bases and J by 4 bases; unmatched bases: 20. Germline CDR1 MGHRA, CDR2 YSYEKL. CDR3 sequence: CASSESSTGQGIKAYGYTF. The CDR3 coding sequence is TGCGCCAGCAGCGAATCCAGCACGGGACAGGGTATAAAGGCCTATGGCTACACCTTC.

CDR3 in amino acids: CASSGGPDTQYF. The CDR3, as DNA: TGTGCCAGCAGCGGGGGGCCAGATACGCAGTATTTT. This rearrangement joins TRBV9 to TRBJ2-3, with D perhaps TRBD1 (6 bases). V was cut by 3 bases and J by 4 bases, with 6 bases left in between. CDR1 and CDR2 from the germline V gene are SGDLS and YYNGEE. This CDR3 is 12 amino acids long.

V gene TRBV4-3 combines with J gene TRBJ2-2; 8 bases are shared with TRBD1. CDR3 length equals 17 residues. J was trimmed by 0 bases and V by 2 bases; bases with no gene match: 5. Germline V CDR1 and CDR2: LGHNA, YSLEER. CDR3 region: CASSQPTGDANTGELFF. The CDR3 DNA is TGCGCCAGCAGCCAACCGACAGGGGACGCGAACACCGGGGAGCTGTTTTTT.

In this sample, this clone turned up a few times. V and J are TRBV6-1 and TRBJ1-1; D is undetermined. The CDR3 is made up of 12 amino acids. The germline gives CDR1 MNHNS, CDR2 SASEGT. Trimming cost V 4 bases and J 11 bases, with 14 bases left between them. The CDR3: CASSVRRVGAFF. The CDR3 region has the DNA TGTGCCAGCAGTGTGAGGAGGGTTGGTGCTTTCTTT.

The chain combines TRBV29-1 with TRBJ2-1, with 7 bases lining up with TRBD2. Germline V gene sequence: CDR1 SQVTM, CDR2 ANQGSEA. This CDR3 has 12 amino acids. V gave up 8 bases and J gave up 4 bases; unmatched junction bases: 5. CDR3 sequence: CSWGGGYNEQFF. CDR3 coding DNA: TGCAGCTGGGGGGGTGGGTACAATGAGCAGTTCTTC.

The chain recombines TRBV19 with TRBJ2-7; perhaps TRBD1 as D (5 bases). CDR3 length: 14 amino acids. Germline loops: CDR1 LNHDA, CDR2 SQIVND (reference sequence). Trimming pared 3 bases from V and 1 base from J, leaving 10 bases between. CDR3 sequence: CASSMTAYSYEQYF. The CDR3 DNA reads as TGTGCCAGTAGTATGACAGCCTATTCCTACGAGCAGTACTTC.

This clone was seen a few times. The chain joins TRBV4-1 to TRBJ1-5; D uncertain. The germline V gene encodes CDR1 MGHRA and CDR2 YSYEKL. Trimming left V 2 bases short and J 6 bases short, with 11 bases between. CDR3 length: 14 amino acids. CDR3 sequence reads: CASSQPGGGQPQHF. The CDR3 coding sequence is TGCGCCAGCAGCCAACCGGGAGGAGGTCAGCCCCAGCATTTT.

The V gene is TRBV28, the J gene TRBJ1-4; D might be TRBD1 (6 bases). Trimming stripped 6 bases from V and 4 bases from J, with 15 bases between. This CDR3 has 15 amino acids. The V gene's germline CDR1 is MDHEN and CDR2 SYDVKM. CDR3 residues: CASSLPTGLNEKLFF. The CDR3 DNA is TGTGCCAGCAGCCTCCCGACAGGACTTAATGAAAAACTGTTTTTT. Together with reference TRBV28 and TRBJ1-4, the CDR3 gives the full variable domain: DVKVTQSSRYLVKRTGEKVFLECVQDMDHENMFWYRQDPGLGLRLIYFSYDVKMKEKGDIPEGYSVSREKKERFSLILESASTNQTSMYLCASSLPTGLNEKLFFGSGTQLSVL.

This chain connects TRBV19 to TRBJ2-5; 7 bases are a match to TRBD1. The V segment lost 7 bases and the J segment 1 base; nucleotides outside the gene matches: 3. Germline-derived CDR1 and CDR2 are LNHDA and SQIVND (reference sequence). CDR3 length: 13 residues. The CDR3 region is CASKQGTQETQYF. DNA for the CDR3: TGTGCCAGTAAACAGGGGACCCAAGAGACCCAGTACTTC. The whole variable domain, remainder taken from reference TRBV19 and TRBJ2-5, is DGGITQSPKYLFRKEGQNVTLSCEQNLNHDAMYWYRQDPGQGLRLIYYSQIVNDFQKGDIAEGYSVSREKKESFPLTVTSAQKNPTAFYLCASKQGTQETQYFGPGTRLLVL.

In this sample, this clone turned up a few times. The V call is TRBV9, the J call TRBJ1-1; 7 nucleotides align to TRBD1. The trim removed 3 bases at V and 1 base at J, leaving 12 bases unmatched. Per the germline V gene, CDR1 is SGDLS and CDR2 is YYNGEE. CDR3 size: 17 residues. The DNA of the CDR3 is TGTGCCAGCAGCGCCCAGACTCACAGGGGTAAGAACACTGAAGCTTTCTTT. Protein product: CASSAQTHRGKNTEAFF.

This sequence joins TRBV7-2 and TRBJ2-7; 7 bases map to TRBD1. The CDR3 runs 15 residues. V was clipped by 0 bases and J by 0 bases; unmatched bases: 2. The germline CDR1 and CDR2 sequences are SGHTA and FQGNSA. The CDR3 nucleotides are TGTGCCAGCAGCTTAGCGGCAGGGGGCTCCTACGAGCAGTACGTC. Protein: CASSLAAGGSYEQYV.